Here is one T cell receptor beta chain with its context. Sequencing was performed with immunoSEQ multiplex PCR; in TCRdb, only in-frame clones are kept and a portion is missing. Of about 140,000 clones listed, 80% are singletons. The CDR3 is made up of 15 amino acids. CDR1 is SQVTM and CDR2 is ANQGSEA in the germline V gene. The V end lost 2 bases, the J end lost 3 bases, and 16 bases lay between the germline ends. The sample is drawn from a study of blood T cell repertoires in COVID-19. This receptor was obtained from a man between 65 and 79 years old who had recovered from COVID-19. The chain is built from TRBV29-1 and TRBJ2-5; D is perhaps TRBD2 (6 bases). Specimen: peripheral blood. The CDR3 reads CSVEPGLAFEETQYF. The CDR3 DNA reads TGCAGCGTTGAACCCGGGCTAGCGTTTGAAGAGACCCAGTACTTC.